This T cell receptor (beta chain) was documented in a study of graft-versus-host responses after intestinal transplantation. On the study more broadly: The whole recipient group had anti-thymocyte globulin induction followed by tacrolimus and steroids for roughly three years. Study-wide findings and caveats: HvG clone declines early post-transplant were associated with peak circulating GvH levels. GvH clones appeared in recipient marrow, some first in ileum or blood.

Clones were sequenced by immunoSEQ multiplex PCR, and TCRdb holds only the in-frame ones, with some missing. This sample has about 90,000 clones, with 82% found just once. In the case of this clone: Its antigen is as yet unknown.

The CDR3 is made up of 18 amino acids. CDR1 and CDR2 from the germline V gene are SGHRS and YFSETQ. Germline trimming cut 0 bases from V and 3 bases from J; bases unmatched to any gene: 12. This receptor was identified in a human donor who received an intestinal transplant. This chain joins TRBV5-1 and TRBJ2-3; the match to TRBD2 covers 8 bases. The material sequenced was unstimulated CD4+ T cells sorted from spleen or lymph node cells, taken before intestinal transplant. The CDR3 here is CASSLGVGGAVFTDTQYF. The CDR3 bases are TGCGCCAGCAGCTTGGGGGTCGGGGGGGCCGTTTTTACAGATACGCAGTATTTT.